The 28 T cell receptor beta chains presented below share a single source sample, sequenced in a study of OX40 agonist ivuxolimab in advanced cancers. Sequencing used immunoSEQ multiplex PCR; TCRdb keeps in-frame clones, though not all of them. The data show about 20,000 clones, more than 70% seen once. The starting material was CD4+ or CD8+ T cells sorted from blood, obtained in a trial of the OX40 agonist ivuxolimab. The receptor source for this set is an adult with an advanced solid tumor such as melanoma, head and neck, liver or kidney cancer.

This clone was observed a single time. The chain uses TRBV7-9 and TRBJ1-5, with D possibly TRBD1 on 5 matching bases. CDR1 is SEHNR and CDR2 is FQNEAQ in the germline V gene (reference sequence). The CDR3 extends over 15 amino acids. V was cut by 5 bases and J by 3 bases, with 14 bases left in between. CDR3 nucleotide sequence: TGTGCCAGCAGCCTCGCACAGGAGCCCAATCAGCCCCAGCATTTT. Amino acid sequence: CASSLAQEPNQPQHF.

The V gene is TRBV4-1, the J gene TRBJ1-5; no definite D call. This CDR3 comprises 16 residues. Germline CDR1 reads MGHRA; CDR2 reads YSYEKL. Between the trimmed V and J ends, which lost 0 bases and 0 bases, there was a span of 9 bases. The CDR3 nucleotides are TGCGCCAGCAGCCAAGATCCTGGGGTTAGCAATCAGCCCCAGCATTTT. Residues: CASSQDPGVSNQPQHF.

V gene TRBV2 combines with J gene TRBJ2-5, with 7 bases identical to TRBD1. The better agreement between TRBJ2-7 and the DNA end casts doubt on the J call. The CDR3 has 16 residues. The germline V gene encodes CDR1 SNHLY and CDR2 FYNNEI. The chain's CDR3 is CASSEPEQGSSYEQYF. The CDR3 DNA sequence: TGTGCCAGCAGTGAACCAGAACAGGGGAGCTCCTACGAGCAGTACTTC.

Only a few counts were recorded for this clone. V gene TRBV18 combines with J gene TRBJ2-3; D assignment may be TRBD1 or TRBD2 (5 bases each). The germline gives CDR1 KGHSH, CDR2 LQKENI. The CDR3 extends over 16 amino acids. Trimming pared 2 bases from V and 0 bases from J, leaving 12 bases between. The DNA of the CDR3 is TGTGCCAGCTCACCATGGGACCATTCTAGCACAGATACGCAGTATTTT. Encoded protein: CASSPWDHSSTDTQYF.

The J gene is TRBJ2-5, the V gene TRBV5-6; D might be TRBD2 (6 bases). The germline V gene has CDR1 SGHDT and CDR2 YYEEEE. V lost 0 bases to trimming and J lost 5 bases, with 8 bases between them. The CDR3 is 13 amino acids. The CDR3 DNA follows: TGTGCCAGCAGCTTGGCTCGGGAGGAGACCCAGTACTTC. This encodes CASSLAREETQYF.

The genes are TRBV7-8 and TRBJ2-5; the match to TRBD1 covers 8 bases. V gave up 5 bases and J gave up 5 bases; unmatched junction bases: 7. Germline CDR1 SGHVS, CDR2 FQNEAQ. CDR3 length equals 14 residues. CDR3 coding DNA: TGTGCCAGCAGCCCACCCGGACAGGGTGAGACCCAGTACTTC. As protein: CASSPPGQGETQYF.

The rearrangement uses TRBV6-5 and TRBJ2-5; a weak D match, TRBD1 (6 bases). This CDR3 spans 16 amino acids. Trimming took off 2 bases at V and 0 bases at J, with 13 bases between the two ends. Germline assignment: CDR1 MNHEY and CDR2 SVGAGI. CDR3 DNA: TGTGCCAGCAGTTACAACTGGGGGCTAGACCAAGAGACCCAGTACTTC. Protein sequence: CASSYNWGLDQETQYF.

As for this clone: One end of the junction does not line up with germline, which may come from a read error. The rearrangement uses TRBV11-1 and TRBJ2-7; 9 bases are shared with TRBD2. In germline, CDR1 is SGHAT, CDR2 FQDESV (reference sequence). The CDR3 extends over 13 amino acids. This chain's CDR3 is CASSQTSGVLMDF. CDR3 coding DNA: TGTGCCAGCAGCCAGACTAGCGGTGTTCTGATGGACTTC.

This chain connects TRBV27 to TRBJ1-2, with 7 bases fitting TRBD1. The V and J ends lost 0 bases and 7 bases, in that order; junction bases with no gene match: 5. Per the germline V gene, CDR1 is MNHEY and CDR2 is SMNVEV (reference sequence). The CDR3 contains 14 residues. The CDR3 region is CASSLSTGLTGYTF. The CDR3 region has the DNA TGTGCCAGCAGTTTATCGACAGGGTTGACTGGCTACACCTTC.

This clone was recorded a few times. The genes are TRBV10-2 and TRBJ2-2; 10 bases are a match to TRBD2. The V gene end was trimmed by 2 bases and the J gene end by 3 bases; junction bases not matched to a gene: 3. Germline-derived CDR1 and CDR2 are WSHSY and SAAADI. The CDR3 sequence is 16 residues long. The CDR3 loop reads CASSEEAGGDTGELFF. CDR3 bases: TGCGCCAGCAGTGAGGAAGCGGGGGGGGACACCGGGGAGCTGTTTTTT.

The rearrangement uses TRBV4-1 and TRBJ2-7; D possibly corresponds to TRBD1 (5 bases). V shed 2 bases and J shed 4 bases, with 6 bases lying between them. The CDR3 is made up of 12 amino acids. CDR1 and CDR2 (germline): MGHRA, YSYEKL. DNA of the CDR3: TGCGCCAGCAGCCAACAGGGTTACGAGCAGTACTTC. Protein sequence: CASSQQGYEQYF.

This chain uses TRBV2 with TRBJ2-1; 11 bases are a match to TRBD2. There are 17 residues in the CDR3. Looked up from germline, CDR1 is SNHLY and CDR2 is FYNNEI. V gave up 6 bases and J gave up 3 bases; unmatched junction bases: 10. The CDR3 bases are TGTGCCAGCAGCGGAGATATAGCGGGGGGGAACTACAATGAGCAGTTCTTC. Its protein is CASSGDIAGGNYNEQFF.

The CDR3 loop is CASSQEGRFIYEQYF. The DNA for the CDR3 is TGCGCCAGCAGCCAAGAGGGCCGGTTCATCTACGAGCAGTACTTC. V is TRBV4-1 and J is TRBJ2-7; D call uncertain. The length of the CDR3 is 15 residues. The V end lost 0 bases, the J end lost 3 bases, and 12 bases lay between the germline ends. From germline, CDR1 is MGHRA and CDR2 YSYEKL.

This clone was counted once. The rearrangement uses TRBV27 and TRBJ1-4; possible D gene TRBD1, 5 bases. The ends were cut back, 5 bases at V and 8 bases at J, with 18 bases in the middle. Germline V gene lookup returns CDR1 MNHEY and CDR2 SMNVEV (reference sequence). This CDR3 region has 15 residues. The CDR3 loop reads CASSPLMGELEKLFF. In DNA, the CDR3 is TGTGCCAGCAGTCCCCTGATGGGGGAGCTAGAAAAACTGTTTTTT.

J is TRBJ2-7 and V is TRBV19; D not resolved. Germline-derived CDR1 and CDR2 are LNHDA and SQIVND (reference sequence). The CDR3 sequence is 13 residues long. Trimming pared 3 bases from V and 2 bases from J, leaving 8 bases between. The CDR3 protein is CASSIGLAYEQYF. The CDR3 DNA follows: TGTGCCAGTAGTATTGGCCTAGCCTACGAGCAGTACTTC.

The chain is built from TRBV27 and TRBJ2-1; D is perhaps TRBD1 (5 bases). The V and J ends lost 2 bases and 13 bases respectively, with 12 bases between them. The CDR3 extends over 12 amino acids. Germline V gene sequence: CDR1 MNHEY, CDR2 SMNVEV (reference sequence). In nucleotides, the CDR3 is TGTGCCAGCAGTTTACCAGGGCCGGAACAGTTCTTC. Translating it yields CASSLPGPEQFF.

The CDR3 sequence: CASSDSVVLTEAFF. CDR3 DNA: TGTGCCAGCAGCGACAGTGTAGTCTTGACTGAAGCTTTCTTT. V gene TRBV9 combines with J gene TRBJ1-1; no clear D gene. Per germline, CDR1 SGDLS and CDR2 YYNGEE. Trimming stripped 3 bases from V and 5 bases from J, with 14 bases between. This CDR3 spans 14 amino acids.

In the case of this clone: In the same sample, other DNA sequences code for this CDR3. V usage is TRBV7-9 and J usage is TRBJ1-5; D is possibly TRBD1 (5 bases). Per the germline V gene, CDR1 is SEHNR and CDR2 is FQNEAQ (reference sequence). The V end was cut by 5 bases, the J end by 3 bases, with 14 bases between. This CDR3 spans 15 amino acids. DNA of the CDR3: TGTGCCAGCAGCCAAGGTACAGGAGCCAATCAGCCCCAGCATTTT. As protein: CASSQGTGANQPQHF. Full variable domain (rest looked up from reference TRBV7-9 and TRBJ1-5): DTGVSQNPRHKITKRGQNVTFRCDPISEHNRLYWYRQTLGQGPEFLTYFQNEAQLEKSRLLSDRFSAERPKGSFSTLEIQRTEQGDSAMYLCASSQGTGANQPQHFGDGTRLSIL.

The chain combines TRBV19 with TRBJ1-5, with TRBD1 matching 12 bases. This CDR3 comprises 15 residues. Germline V gene lookup returns CDR1 LNHDA and CDR2 SQIVND (reference sequence). Unmatched junction bases numbered 6, after V lost 6 bases and J lost 6 bases. CDR3 in amino acids: CASSPGTGGTQPQHF. As DNA, the CDR3 is TGTGCCAGTAGCCCCGGGACAGGGGGCACTCAGCCCCAGCATTTT.

The chain has TRBV27 and TRBJ2-1; D is unresolved. CDR3 length: 13 amino acids. Trimming took 3 bases from V and 5 from J, leaving 8 bases between them. Germline lookup yields CDR1 MNHEY and CDR2 SMNVEV (reference sequence). The CDR3 is CASSFRTNNEQFF. DNA for the CDR3: TGTGCCAGCAGTTTCCGGACCAACAATGAGCAGTTCTTC.

This chain joins TRBV19 and TRBJ2-6; D not resolved. The CDR3 consists of 20 residues. Germline V gene sequence: CDR1 LNHDA, CDR2 SQIVND (reference sequence). V was pared by 1 base and J by 0 bases, with 19 bases between. The CDR3, as DNA: TGTGCCAGTAGTATAGTGGTAGGGCACAACCTACTCTCTGGGGCCAACGTCCTGACTTTC. The encoded protein is CASSIVVGHNLLSGANVLTF.

The chain uses TRBV10-2 and TRBJ2-2; TRBD1 agrees at 11 bases. This CDR3 is built from 16 residues. CDR1 is WSHSY, CDR2 SAAADI, per germline. The trim removed 8 bases at V and 4 bases at J, leaving 9 bases unmatched. The CDR3 sequence is CASEGQGALSTGELFF. Written as DNA, the CDR3 is TGCGCCAGCGAAGGACAGGGGGCTTTGAGCACCGGGGAGCTGTTTTTT.

The rearrangement uses TRBV2 and TRBJ2-5; 8 nucleotides line up with TRBD2. CDR1 and CDR2 from the germline V gene are SNHLY and FYNNEI. The junction had 16 bases not matched to a gene; V was cut back by 6 bases and J by 4 bases. CDR3 length: 17 residues. Here the CDR3 DNA reads TGTGCCAGCAGCTTCACACTTCCGGGACTAGTCGCAGAGACCCAGTACTTC. This codes for CASSFTLPGLVAETQYF.

The chain's CDR3 is CASSLGGGLTGELFF. The CDR3 region has the DNA TGTGCCAGCAGTTTAGGGGGGGGGCTCACCGGGGAGCTGTTTTTT. This sequence joins TRBV27 and TRBJ2-2; possibly TRBD2 for D (7 bases). CDR1 and CDR2 from the germline V gene are MNHEY and SMNVEV (reference sequence). The CDR3 is 15 residues long. V shed 2 bases and J shed 4 bases, with 11 bases lying between them.

V is TRBV6-5 and J is TRBJ1-2; the match to TRBD1 covers 8 bases. After removal of 2 bases from V and 8 bases from J, the junction contained 10 bases not matched to a gene. The CDR3 runs to 15 residues. Germline CDR1 is MNHEY and CDR2 is SVGAGI. The CDR3 protein is CASSYPTGEGWGYTF. The CDR3 DNA reads as TGTGCCAGCAGTTACCCGACAGGGGAGGGTTGGGGCTACACCTTC.

This chain connects TRBV2 to TRBJ2-5; 8 bases fit TRBD2. Per germline, CDR1 SNHLY and CDR2 FYNNEI. This CDR3 region has 16 residues. The V gene end was trimmed by 6 bases and the J gene end by 1 base; junction bases not matched to a gene: 10. In DNA form, the CDR3 reads TGTGCCAGCAGCGGAGCGGGCGGGGGGCCCCAAGAGACCCAGTACTTC. Amino acid sequence: CASSGAGGGPQETQYF.

This chain links TRBV28 with TRBJ2-1, with D perhaps matching TRBD1 (6 bases). V was shortened by 6 bases and J by 1 base, with 16 bases between the two germline ends. The CDR3 loop spans 16 amino acids. The germline V gene encodes CDR1 MDHEN and CDR2 SYDVKM. The CDR3 DNA is TGTGCCAGCAGCTCCCGTATAGGACAGTCCTACAATGAGCAGTTCTTC. Its translation: CASSSRIGQSYNEQFF.

The rearrangement links TRBV12-5 to TRBJ1-4; D gene unclear. The V gene lost 2 bases and the J gene lost 0 bases, with 16 bases spanning the gap. Germline values: CDR1 LGHNT, CDR2 FRNRAP. The length of the CDR3 is 18 residues. In nucleotides, the CDR3 is TGTGCTAGTGGTTTGAAATCTCTACAGTTGGCAACTAATGAAAAACTGTTTTTT. Protein sequence: CASGLKSLQLATNEKLFF.